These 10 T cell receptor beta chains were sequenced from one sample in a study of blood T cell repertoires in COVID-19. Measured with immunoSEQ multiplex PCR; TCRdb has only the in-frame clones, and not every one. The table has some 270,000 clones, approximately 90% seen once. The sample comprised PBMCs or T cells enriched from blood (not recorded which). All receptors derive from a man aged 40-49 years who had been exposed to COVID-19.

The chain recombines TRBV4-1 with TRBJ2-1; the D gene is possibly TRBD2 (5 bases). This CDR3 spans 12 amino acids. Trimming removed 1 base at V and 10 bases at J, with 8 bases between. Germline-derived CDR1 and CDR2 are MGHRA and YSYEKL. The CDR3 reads CASSQGGSEQFF. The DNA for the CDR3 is TGCGCCAGCAGCCAAGGCGGGTCCGAGCAGTTCTTC.

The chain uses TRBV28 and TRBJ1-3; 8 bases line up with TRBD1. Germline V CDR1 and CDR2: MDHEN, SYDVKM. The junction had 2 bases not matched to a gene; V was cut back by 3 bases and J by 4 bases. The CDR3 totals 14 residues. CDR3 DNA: TGTGCCAGCAGTTTGACAGGGGTCGGAAACACCATATATTTT. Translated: CASSLTGVGNTIYF. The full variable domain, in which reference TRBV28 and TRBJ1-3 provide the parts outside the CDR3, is DVKVTQSSRYLVKRTGEKVFLECVQDMDHENMFWYRQDPGLGLRLIYFSYDVKMKEKGDIPEGYSVSREKKERFSLILESASTNQTSMYLCASSLTGVGNTIYFGEGSWLTVV.

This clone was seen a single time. DNA of the CDR3: TGTGCCAGCAGCGTAGACGGGACATACTATGGCTACACCTTC. Translated: CASSVDGTYYGYTF. V usage is TRBV9 and J usage is TRBJ1-2; D perhaps matches TRBD1 (6 bases). The CDR3 covers 14 residues. CDR1 SGDLS and CDR2 YYNGEE come from the germline V gene. V was clipped by 0 bases and J by 3 bases, with 9 bases between them. The whole variable domain, filled in from reference TRBV9 and TRBJ1-2, reads DSGVTQTPKHLITATGQRVTLRCSPRSGDLSVYWYQQSLDQGLQFLIQYYNGEERAKGNILERFSAQQFPDLHSELNLSSLELGDSALYFCASSVDGTYYGYTFGSGTRLTVV.

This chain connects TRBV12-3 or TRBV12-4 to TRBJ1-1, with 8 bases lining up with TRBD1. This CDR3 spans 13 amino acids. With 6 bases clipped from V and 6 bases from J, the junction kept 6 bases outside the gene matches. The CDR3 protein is CASRSDRDPEAFF. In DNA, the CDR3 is TGTGCCAGCAGATCGGACAGGGACCCTGAAGCTTTCTTT.

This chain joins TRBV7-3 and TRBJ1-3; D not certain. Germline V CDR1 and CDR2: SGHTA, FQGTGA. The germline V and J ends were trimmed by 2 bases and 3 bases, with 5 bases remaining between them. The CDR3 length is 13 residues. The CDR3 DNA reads TGTGCCAGCAGCTTATCTAGTGGAAACACCATATATTTT. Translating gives CASSLSSGNTIYF.

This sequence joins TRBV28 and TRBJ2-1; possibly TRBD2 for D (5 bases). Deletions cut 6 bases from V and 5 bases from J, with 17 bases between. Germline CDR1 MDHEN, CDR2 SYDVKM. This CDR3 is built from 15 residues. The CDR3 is CASSSFASSNNEQFF. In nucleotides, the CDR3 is TGTGCCAGCAGCTCTTTCGCTAGCAGTAACAATGAGCAGTTCTTC.

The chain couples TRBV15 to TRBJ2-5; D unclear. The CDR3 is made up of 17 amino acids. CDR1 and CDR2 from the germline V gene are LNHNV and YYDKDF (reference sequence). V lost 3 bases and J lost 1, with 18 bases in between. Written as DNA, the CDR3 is TGTGCCACCAGCAGGGAATTAGCCGGAGCAAGCCAAGAGACCCAGTACTTC. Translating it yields CATSRELAGASQETQYF. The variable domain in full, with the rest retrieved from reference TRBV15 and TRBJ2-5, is DAMVIQNPRYQVTQFGKPVTLSCSQTLNHNVMYWYQQKSSQAPKLLFHYYDKDFNNEADTPDNFQSRRPNTSFCFLDIRSPGLGDTAMYLCATSRELAGASQETQYFGPGTRLLVL.

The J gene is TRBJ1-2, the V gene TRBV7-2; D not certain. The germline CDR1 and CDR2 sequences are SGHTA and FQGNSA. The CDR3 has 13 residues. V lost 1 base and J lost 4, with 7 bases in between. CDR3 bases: TGTGCCAGCAGCTTAGGGTACAGCTATGGCTACACCTTC. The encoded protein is CASSLGYSYGYTF.

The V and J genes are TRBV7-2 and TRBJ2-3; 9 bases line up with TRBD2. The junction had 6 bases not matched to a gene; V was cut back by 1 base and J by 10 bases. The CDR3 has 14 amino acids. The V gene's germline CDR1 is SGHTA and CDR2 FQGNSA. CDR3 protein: CASSLVGSGSSQYF. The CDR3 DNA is TGTGCCAGCAGCTTAGTAGGTAGCGGGAGTTCGCAGTATTTT. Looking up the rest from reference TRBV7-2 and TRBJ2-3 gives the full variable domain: GAGVSQSPSNKVTEKGKDVELRCDPISGHTALYWYRQSLGQGLEFLIYFQGNSAPDKSGLPSDRFSAERTGGSVSTLTIQRTQQEDSAVYLCASSLVGSGSSQYFGPGTRLTVL.

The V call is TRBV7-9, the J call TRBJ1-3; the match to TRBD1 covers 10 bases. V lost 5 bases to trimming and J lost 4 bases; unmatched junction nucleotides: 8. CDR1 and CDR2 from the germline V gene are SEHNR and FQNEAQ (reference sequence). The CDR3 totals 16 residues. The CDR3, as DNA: TGTGCCAGCAGCACTAGACAGGGGGCAGCGGGAAACACCATATATTTT. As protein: CASSTRQGAAGNTIYF.